This T cell receptor (beta chain) was documented in a study of OX40 agonist ivuxolimab in advanced cancers. Study-level information: Partial responses occurred in Three dose-escalation patients, one with hepatocellular carcinoma and two with cutaneous melanoma.

Libraries were prepared by immunoSEQ multiplex PCR; TCRdb keeps only in-frame clonotypes and omits some of them. The sample contains roughly 79,000 clones, more than 80% of which appear only once. This clone is medium-sized (0.01 to 0.1%). Its antigen is still unknown. Germline lookup yields CDR1 MDHEN and CDR2 SYDVKM. The V and J ends lost 4 bases and 2 bases respectively, with 18 bases between them. The CDR3 length is 16 residues. General study points: Certain nonresponding patients likewise had low normalized T-cell clonal expansion.

This clonotype originated in an adult with an advanced solid tumor such as melanoma, head and neck, liver or kidney cancer. Sequences were derived from CD4+ or CD8+ T cells sorted from blood, sampled in a trial of the OX40 agonist ivuxolimab. The chain uses TRBV28 and TRBJ2-7; perhaps TRBD1 as D (6 bases). CDR3: CASSSGQTFTAYEQYF. The CDR3 nucleotides read TGTGCCAGCAGTTCAGGACAGACTTTCACTGCCTACGAGCAGTACTTC.